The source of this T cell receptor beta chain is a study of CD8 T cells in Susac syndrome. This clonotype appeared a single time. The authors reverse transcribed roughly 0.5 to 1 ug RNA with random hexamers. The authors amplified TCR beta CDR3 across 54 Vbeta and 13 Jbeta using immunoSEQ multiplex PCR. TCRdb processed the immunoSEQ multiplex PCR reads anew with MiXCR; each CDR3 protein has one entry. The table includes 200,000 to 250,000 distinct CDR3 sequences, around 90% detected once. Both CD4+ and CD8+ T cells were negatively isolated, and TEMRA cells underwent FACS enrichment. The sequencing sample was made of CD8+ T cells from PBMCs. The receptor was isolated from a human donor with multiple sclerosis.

The CDR3 sequence is CASKVGAYNEQFF. Here the CDR3 DNA reads TGCGCCAGCAAGGTGGGTGCTTACAATGAGCAGTTCTTC. The rearrangement links TRBV5-1 to TRBJ2-1; D unclear. The CDR3 totals 13 residues. The V end lost 6 bases, the J end lost 4 bases, and 11 bases lay between the germline ends. In germline, CDR1 is SGHRS, CDR2 YFSETQ.